The clone carrying this T cell receptor beta chain was counted ten times or more. The CDR3 is 13 amino acids. Germline V gene lookup returns CDR1 SNHLY and CDR2 FYNNEI. Construction of the TCR beta libraries employed iRepertoire HTBI primers in conjunction with Arm-PCR of CDR3 regions. One entry per CDR3 protein, called by TCRdb with MiXCR from the multiplex PCR reads. The sample lists approximately 540,000 distinct CDR3 sequences, 9.5% to 15% occurring once. Time point here: newly diagnosed GD, antithyroid drugs for less than 3 months. From PBMCs, RNA was extracted and then used to make the TCR library. The entry originates in a study of regulatory T cells in long-lasting Graves disease. This same sample was also taken into another study, of T cells in Graves' hyperthyroidism and ophthalmopathy.

The receptor was derived from a woman in her 30s with Graves disease. The chain is built from TRBV2 and TRBJ2-1, with 9 bases identical to TRBD2. Sequenced here: peripheral blood mononuclear cells (PBMCs), sampled at new diagnosis, from a patient treated with antithyroid drugs. Here the CDR3 reads CAAGLAGPNEQFF. CDR3 bases: TGTGCAGCGGGTCTAGCGGGACCGAATGAGCAGTTCTTC. The entire variable domain, with the rest obtained from reference TRBV2 and TRBJ2-1, is as follows: EPEVTQTPSHQVTQMGQEVILRCVPISNHLYFYWYRQILGQKVEFLVSFYNNEISEKSEIFDDQFSVERPDGSNFTLKIRSTKLEDSAMYFCAAGLAGPNEQFFGPGTRLTVL.